This TCR beta chain derives from a study of cytomegalovirus exposure and HLA in healthy donors. Overall study context: Unique TCR beta sequences numbering some 120 million came from 150 million to 200 million T cells in an earlier analysis.

The germline V gene encodes CDR1 SNHLY and CDR2 FYNNEI. The CDR3 is 14 amino acids. Primers for the PCR totalled 60 Vbeta and 13 Jbeta. Assay: immunoSEQ multiplex PCR; the TCRdb copy retains only in-frame clones and omits some. Of around 150,000 clones listed, roughly 77% are singletons. As to this clone: The target antigen is unknown. At one boundary the junction diverges from the germline segment, which might be a read error.

Broader study findings: A later analysis by the authors found several of the most significant clusters apparently linked to common viral pathogens. Data from an earlier analysis indicated that most TCR beta V segments were productive either about 90% or about 30% of the time.

Sequenced sample: PBMCs. The J gene is TRBJ1-6, the V gene TRBV2; D ambiguous. This clonotype was obtained from a woman between 40 and 55 years old in good health and CMV-seropositive. The CDR3: CASSEGAYNSPLHF. DNA for the CDR3: TGTGCCAGCAGCGAAGGCGCCTATAATTCACCCCTCCACTTT.